This passage covers 19 T cell receptor beta chains from one sample sequenced in a study of OX40 agonist ivuxolimab in advanced cancers. The protocol was immunoSEQ multiplex PCR, while the TCRdb copy is restricted to in-frame clones and leaves out a portion. This table has tens of thousands of clones, 70% to 85% appearing once. Sequences were derived from CD4+ or CD8+ T cells sorted from blood, sampled in a trial of the OX40 agonist ivuxolimab. These receptors were obtained from an adult with an advanced solid tumor such as melanoma, head and neck, liver or kidney cancer.

The chain links TRBV7-6 to TRBJ1-1, with D tentatively TRBD1 (5 bases). V was shortened by 5 bases and J by 2 bases, with 12 bases between the two germline ends. There are 14 residues in the CDR3. Germline assignment: CDR1 SGHVS and CDR2 FNYEAQ. CDR3 nucleotide sequence: TGTGCCAGCAGCCCCTCCGGGGCAAACACTGAAGCTTTCTTT. It is translated as CASSPSGANTEAFF.

This chain uses TRBV11-2 with TRBJ1-1; no reliable D call. The CDR3 consists of 14 residues. CDR1 and CDR2 from the germline V gene are SGHAT and FQNNGV. Trimming took 2 bases from V and 0 from J, leaving 7 bases between them. CDR3 nucleotide sequence: TGTGCCAGCAGCTTAAACAGTATGAACACTGAAGCTTTCTTT. Translating it yields CASSLNSMNTEAFF. Variable domain in full (rest from reference TRBV11-2 and TRBJ1-1): EAGVAQSPRYKIIEKRQSVAFWCNPISGHATLYWYQQILGQGPKLLIQFQNNGVVDDSQLPKDRFSAERLKGVDSTLKIQPAKLEDSAVYLCASSLNSMNTEAFFGQGTRLTVV.

The chain has TRBV14 and TRBJ1-2; TRBD1 matches at 8 bases. CDR3 length equals 14 residues. The germline V gene encodes CDR1 SGHDN and CDR2 FVKESK. V trimming: 1 base; J trimming: 5 bases; junction bases outside the gene matches: 3. The CDR3 coding sequence is TGTGCCAGCAGCCAAGGGACAGGGCGGTATGGCTACACCTTC. This sequence encodes CASSQGTGRYGYTF.

This clone has a single count. V is TRBV4-1 and J is TRBJ1-2, with D unclear. Trimming took 1 base from V and 5 from J, leaving 5 bases between them. This CDR3 is 12 amino acids long. Germline CDR1 MGHRA, CDR2 YSYEKL. The CDR3, as DNA: TGCGCCAGCAGCCAAGGGGTTTATGGCTACACCTTC. This translates into CASSQGVYGYTF.

CDR3 sequence reads: CASGIRGAFRETQYF. CDR3 nucleotide sequence: TGTGCCAGCGGCATCAGGGGGGCCTTCCGGGAGACCCAGTACTTC. The chain links TRBV7-2 to TRBJ2-5, with a possible D match to TRBD1 (7 bases). The CDR3 covers 15 residues. Germline values: CDR1 SGHTA, CDR2 FQGNSA. V lost 8 bases and J lost 5, with 21 bases in between.

V and J are TRBV15 and TRBJ1-1; D is ambiguous. V lost 5 bases and J lost 1, with 8 bases in between. This CDR3 has 13 amino acids. Germline CDR1 LNHNV, CDR2 YYDKDF (reference sequence). CDR3 loop: CATSWDTNTEAFF. The CDR3 bases are TGTGCCACCAGCTGGGATACGAACACTGAAGCTTTCTTT.

This chain joins TRBV10-1 and TRBJ2-2; 8 positions match TRBD2. Losses at the gene ends were 4 bases for V and 7 bases for J; bases not matched to a gene: 5. The CDR3 spans 14 residues. Germline CDR1 WNHNN, CDR2 SYGVQD (reference sequence). In nucleotides, the CDR3 is TGCGCCAGCAGTGTCAGCGGGGGCGGCGGGGAGCTGTTTTTT. Protein product: CASSVSGGGGELFF.

The chain recombines TRBV4-3 with TRBJ1-1, with D unresolved. This CDR3 comprises 14 residues. Deletions cut 1 base from V and 1 base from J, with 7 bases between. Germline loops: CDR1 LGHNA, CDR2 YSLEER. The CDR3 protein is CASSQGSRNTEAFF. The CDR3 DNA is TGCGCCAGCAGCCAAGGGAGTAGGAACACTGAAGCTTTCTTT.

CDR3 amino acids: CASSVSPNYGYTF. CDR3 DNA: TGTGCCAGCAGCGTAAGCCCGAATTATGGCTACACCTTC. V and J are TRBV9 and TRBJ1-2, with D uncertain. CDR1 and CDR2 from the germline V gene are SGDLS and YYNGEE. Trimming removed 1 base at V and 5 bases at J, with 9 bases between. CDR3 length equals 13 residues.

The chain combines TRBV12-5 with TRBJ1-2; D perhaps matches TRBD1 (5 bases). Germline values: CDR1 LGHNT, CDR2 FRNRAP. The germline V and J ends were trimmed by 3 bases and 6 bases, with 8 bases remaining between them. CDR3 size: 12 residues. CDR3 coding DNA: TGTGCTAGTGGTTTTGGAGGGGATGGCTACACCTTC. Residues: CASGFGGDGYTF.

As concerns this clone: The junction does not match germline at one end; this may be a read error. The chain recombines TRBV15 with TRBJ1-3; weak D call: TRBD1 (6 bases). CDR3 length equals 16 residues. Germline values: CDR1 LNHNV, CDR2 YYDKDF (reference sequence). The CDR3 loop is CATSRVGGAYGNIIYF. The CDR3 DNA sequence: TGTGCCACCAGCAGAGTTGGGGGGGCGTATGGAAACATCATATATTTT.

This clone was seen once. CDR3 amino acids: CASSLKLAGETDTQYF. DNA for the CDR3: TGTGCCAGCAGCTTGAAACTAGCGGGGGAAACAGATACGCAGTATTTT. This chain uses TRBV5-4 with TRBJ2-3, with TRBD2 matching 11 bases. Trimming removed 1 base from V and 3 bases from J; junction bases left unmatched: 4. Per germline, CDR1 SGHNT and CDR2 YYREEE (reference sequence). The length of the CDR3 is 16 residues.

The chain joins TRBV27 to TRBJ1-5, with 9 positions matching TRBD1. V trimming: 3 bases; J trimming: 5 bases; junction bases outside the gene matches: 5. This CDR3 has 15 residues. The germline CDR1 and CDR2 sequences are MNHEY and SMNVEV (reference sequence). CDR3 in DNA: TGTGCCAGCAGTTTGGGACAGGGACGGGATCAGCCCCAGCATTTT. It translates to CASSLGQGRDQPQHF.

This chain connects TRBV5-1 to TRBJ2-3; tentatively, D is TRBD1 (6 bases). V was shortened by 3 bases and J by 6 bases, with 8 bases between the two germline ends. Germline CDR1 reads SGHRS; CDR2 reads YFSETQ. There are 12 residues in the CDR3. CDR3 DNA: TGCGCCAGCAGCTACCAGGGGGATACGCAGTATTTT. Its translation: CASSYQGDTQYF.

The chain joins TRBV5-3 to TRBJ1-6; possible D gene TRBD1, 6 bases. TRBV5-3 is given ORF status, its function remaining uncertain. Trimming cost V 3 bases and J 0 bases, with 22 bases left between them. This CDR3 region has 20 residues. In DNA, the CDR3 is TGTGCCAGAAGCTCAGACCGACAGGCTCTAAGGAACTCCTATAATTCACCCCTCCACTTT. It codes for CARSSDRQALRNSYNSPLHF.

This clone was observed a few times. The chain employs TRBV20-1 and TRBJ2-7; 9 nucleotides agree with TRBD1. This CDR3 is 11 amino acids long. Germline V gene sequence: CDR1 DFQATT, CDR2 SNEGSKA (reference sequence). Trimming cost V 5 bases and J 11 bases; bases outside gene matches: 7. In DNA, the CDR3 is TGCAGTGCTCGACAGGGGGAAAAGGAGTACTTC. Its protein is CSARQGEKEYF.

This clone was seen a few times. The chain joins TRBV2 to TRBJ1-3; D ambiguous. The CDR3 has 14 residues. With 4 bases removed from V and 7 bases from J, the gap between germline ends came to 14 bases. Looked up from germline, CDR1 is SNHLY and CDR2 is FYNNEI. The CDR3 loop reads CASSGFGRRNTIYF. Here the CDR3 DNA reads TGTGCCAGCAGTGGCTTCGGTCGGAGGAACACCATATATTTT.

In its sample, this clone was seen a few times. The chain joins TRBV2 to TRBJ1-2; no definite D call. CDR1 and CDR2 from the germline V gene are SNHLY and FYNNEI. V lost 8 bases and J 3 bases, leaving 4 bases between the germline ends. CDR3 length: 10 amino acids. Written as DNA, the CDR3 is TGTGCCAGCCAAGACTATGGCTACACCTTC. Protein sequence: CASQDYGYTF.

V and J are TRBV2 and TRBJ1-5; D gene unclear. Germline V gives CDR1 SNHLY, CDR2 FYNNEI. The V and J ends lost 5 bases and 0 bases respectively, with 14 bases between them. The CDR3 spans 16 residues. CDR3 nucleotides: TGTGCCAGCAGTCCCCCCCTACATTATAGCAATCAGCCCCAGCATTTT. Its protein product is CASSPPLHYSNQPQHF.